The rows below give T cell receptor beta chains drawn from one sample of a study of blood T cells in healthy people across ages. MiXCR was run by TCRdb on the 5' RACE reads, yielding one entry per CDR3 protein. The sample shows approximately 790,000 distinct CDR3 sequences, 62% of them seen only once. Sequenced sample: blood. The receptors originated from a man aged 25 to 45 in good health. Each CDR3 is given with its conserved first and last residue. Fields, in order: V gene, clone size, J gene, D gene, CDR3 length, CDR3 DNA, CDR3 protein. D genes are given only for firm matches. Clone size is given for some rows only: seen once, a few or many times, or a class if the clone is expanded.

V gene: TRBV20-1; clone size: .; J gene: TRBJ2-3; D gene: .; CDR3 length: 11; CDR3 DNA: TGCAGCTCGGGGGATACAGATACGCAGTATTTT; CDR3 protein: CSSGDTDTQYF
V gene: TRBV10-3; clone size: .; J gene: TRBJ2-4; D gene: .; CDR3 length: 15; CDR3 DNA: TGTGCCATCAGTGTAGGGGCCCTAGCCAAAAACATTCAGTACTTC; CDR3 protein: CAISVGALAKNIQYF
V gene: TRBV20-1; clone size: once; J gene: TRBJ1-2; D gene: TRBD1; CDR3 length: 14; CDR3 DNA: TGCAGTGCTAGAGAGGGACAGGCTAACTATGGCTACACCTTC; CDR3 protein: CSAREGQANYGYTF
V gene: TRBV20-1; clone size: .; J gene: TRBJ1-5; D gene: TRBD1; CDR3 length: 15; CDR3 DNA: TGCAGTGCTCCGTTGGACAGGTTCTTCAATCAGCCCCAGCATTTT; CDR3 protein: CSAPLDRFFNQPQHF
V gene: TRBV29-1; clone size: .; J gene: TRBJ1-4; D gene: .; CDR3 length: 12; CDR3 DNA: TGCAGCGCCGAGGACGGTAATGAAAAACTGTTTTTT; CDR3 protein: CSAEDGNEKLFF
V gene: TRBV5-1; clone size: .; J gene: TRBJ2-2; D gene: TRBD2; CDR3 length: 16; CDR3 DNA: TGCGCCAGCAGCTCGGCAGCGGGAGAGAACACCGGGGAGCTGTTTTTT; CDR3 protein: CASSSAAGENTGELFF
V gene: TRBV7-9; clone size: many; J gene: TRBJ2-7; D gene: .; CDR3 length: 14; CDR3 DNA: TGTGCCAGCAGCCCTAGTAGGGCCACTTACGAGCAGTACTTC; CDR3 protein: CASSPSRATYEQYF
V gene: TRBV20-1; clone size: .; J gene: TRBJ2-1; D gene: .; CDR3 length: 12; CDR3 DNA: TGCAGTGTTAGAGCCCCCAGGAGTGAGCAGTTCTTC; CDR3 protein: CSVRAPRSEQFF
V gene: TRBV5-1; clone size: .; J gene: TRBJ2-3; D gene: .; CDR3 length: 13; CDR3 DNA: TGCGCCACCCACTTGGGGGGCACAGATACGCAGTATTTT; CDR3 protein: CATHLGGTDTQYF
V gene: TRBV15; clone size: once; J gene: TRBJ1-4; D gene: .; CDR3 length: 15; CDR3 DNA: TGTGCCACCAGCAGAGATCGGGGGACTAATGAAAAACTGTTTTTT; CDR3 protein: CATSRDRGTNEKLFF
V gene: TRBV12-3/TRBV12-4; clone size: .; J gene: TRBJ2-7; D gene: .; CDR3 length: 14; CDR3 DNA: TGTGCCAGCAGTCATACCGAACCGGGCTACGAGCAGTACTTC; CDR3 protein: CASSHTEPGYEQYF
V gene: TRBV3-1; clone size: .; J gene: TRBJ2-2; D gene: .; CDR3 length: 14; CDR3 DNA: TGTGCCAGCAGCCAGAAAGTGAACACCGGGGAGCTGTTTTTT; CDR3 protein: CASSQKVNTGELFF
V gene: TRBV28; clone size: .; J gene: TRBJ2-7; D gene: .; CDR3 length: 13; CDR3 DNA: TGTGCCAGCAGTGGCCTTTTAGGGATCGAGCAGTACTTC; CDR3 protein: CASSGLLGIEQYF
V gene: TRBV7-2; clone size: .; J gene: TRBJ2-4; D gene: TRBD1; CDR3 length: 14; CDR3 DNA: TGTGCCAGCAGCACAGGACAGGGTATAAACATTCAGTACTTC; CDR3 protein: CASSTGQGINIQYF
V gene: TRBV9; clone size: .; J gene: TRBJ2-1; D gene: .; CDR3 length: 14; CDR3 DNA: TGTGCCAGCAGCGCATCGACTGTCTACAATGAGCAGTTCTTC; CDR3 protein: CASSASTVYNEQFF
V gene: TRBV6-5; clone size: .; J gene: TRBJ1-6; D gene: .; CDR3 length: 15; CDR3 DNA: TGTGCCAGCAGTTACCGGGACCCCTCGGGTTCACCCCTCCACTTT; CDR3 protein: CASSYRDPSGSPLHF
V gene: TRBV10-3; clone size: once; J gene: TRBJ1-2; D gene: TRBD1; CDR3 length: 14; CDR3 DNA: TGTGCCATCAGTACTTTGGACAGGGTTTATGGCTACACCTTC; CDR3 protein: CAISTLDRVYGYTF
V gene: TRBV3-1; clone size: many; J gene: TRBJ2-1; D gene: .; CDR3 length: 13; CDR3 DNA: TGTGCCAGCAGCCAAGATCTAGGGGCTAGGGGGTTCTTC; CDR3 protein: CASSQDLGARGFF
V gene: TRBV28; clone size: .; J gene: TRBJ1-6; D gene: .; CDR3 length: 15; CDR3 DNA: TGTGCCAGCAGCTCCGGACAGACCTATAATTCACCCCTCCACTTT; CDR3 protein: CASSSGQTYNSPLHF
V gene: TRBV12-3/TRBV12-4; clone size: .; J gene: TRBJ1-4; D gene: .; CDR3 length: 15; CDR3 DNA: TGTGCCAGCAGTTTTGGGGGGGACCCTAATGAAAAACTGTTTTTT; CDR3 protein: CASSFGGDPNEKLFF
V gene: TRBV7-2; clone size: .; J gene: TRBJ2-5; D gene: .; CDR3 length: 16; CDR3 DNA: TGTGCCAGCAGCTTTAGCACCCACGGTGGAGATGAGACCCAGTACTTC; CDR3 protein: CASSFSTHGGDETQYF
V gene: TRBV7-2; clone size: .; J gene: TRBJ2-7; D gene: TRBD2; CDR3 length: 15; CDR3 DNA: TGTGCCAGCAGCCCTAGCGGGGGGGATTCCTACGAGCAGTACTTC; CDR3 protein: CASSPSGGDSYEQYF
V gene: TRBV5-1; clone size: .; J gene: TRBJ2-1; D gene: TRBD2; CDR3 length: 16; CDR3 DNA: TGCGCCAGCAGCTTGGACGGGACTAGCGGGGGGGCCGATCAGTTCTTC; CDR3 protein: CASSLDGTSGGADQFF
V gene: TRBV5-1; clone size: .; J gene: TRBJ2-1; D gene: .; CDR3 length: 13; CDR3 DNA: TGCGCCAGCAGCTTGGTGGATTACAATGAGCAGTTCTTC; CDR3 protein: CASSLVDYNEQFF
V gene: TRBV14; clone size: .; J gene: TRBJ1-6; D gene: .; CDR3 length: 14; CDR3 DNA: TGTGCCAGCAGCCCTATTCCAGGGGTATCACCCCTCCACTTT; CDR3 protein: CASSPIPGVSPLHF
V gene: TRBV25-1; clone size: few; J gene: TRBJ1-2; D gene: .; CDR3 length: 13; CDR3 DNA: TGTGCCAGCTCCCGGGACATAAACTATGGCTACACCTTC; CDR3 protein: CASSRDINYGYTF
V gene: TRBV6-2/TRBV6-3; clone size: few; J gene: TRBJ2-7; D gene: .; CDR3 length: 11; CDR3 DNA: TGTGCCAGCAGTTACAACATCGAGCAGTACTTC; CDR3 protein: CASSYNIEQYF
V gene: TRBV7-3; clone size: .; J gene: TRBJ1-1; D gene: .; CDR3 length: 13; CDR3 DNA: TGTGCCAGCAGCGTAAGGGACACCGATGAAGCTTTCTTT; CDR3 protein: CASSVRDTDEAFF
V gene: TRBV4-3; clone size: .; J gene: TRBJ1-5; D gene: TRBD1; CDR3 length: 14; CDR3 DNA: TGCGCCAGCAGCCTATACAGGGGCGGACAGCCCCAGCATTTT; CDR3 protein: CASSLYRGGQPQHF
V gene: TRBV6-6; clone size: few; J gene: TRBJ2-7; D gene: .; CDR3 length: 14; CDR3 DNA: TGTGCCAGCAACGTAGAATCCCGCCTTGGCGAGCAGTACTTC; CDR3 protein: CASNVESRLGEQYF
V gene: TRBV5-5; clone size: few; J gene: TRBJ1-6; D gene: .; CDR3 length: 16; CDR3 DNA: TGTGCCAGCAGCTCGCCAGGCTCGGCAAGTGTAGCACCCCTCCACTTT; CDR3 protein: CASSSPGSASVAPLHF
V gene: TRBV27; clone size: .; J gene: TRBJ2-7; D gene: .; CDR3 length: 14; CDR3 DNA: TGTGCCAGCAGTTTTGGGGACACCGTGGGGGAGCAGTACTTC; CDR3 protein: CASSFGDTVGEQYF
V gene: TRBV6-2/TRBV6-3; clone size: .; J gene: TRBJ2-5; D gene: .; CDR3 length: 12; CDR3 DNA: TGTACCAGCAGTTACACGACAGAGACCCAGTACTTC; CDR3 protein: CTSSYTTETQYF
V gene: TRBV5-1; clone size: .; J gene: TRBJ2-3; D gene: .; CDR3 length: 14; CDR3 DNA: TGCGCCAGCAGCTTGGTGGGGGCTCAAGATACGCAGTATTTT; CDR3 protein: CASSLVGAQDTQYF
V gene: TRBV6-2/TRBV6-3; clone size: .; J gene: TRBJ1-6; D gene: .; CDR3 length: 15; CDR3 DNA: TGTGCCAGCAGCCGCGGGACACTGTATAGTTCACCCCTCCACTTT; CDR3 protein: CASSRGTLYSSPLHF
V gene: TRBV9; clone size: .; J gene: TRBJ1-3; D gene: TRBD1; CDR3 length: 17; CDR3 DNA: TGTGCCAGCAGCGTATCGACAGGGAAAGATGCTGGAAACACCATATATTTT; CDR3 protein: CASSVSTGKDAGNTIYF
V gene: TRBV2; clone size: .; J gene: TRBJ2-7; D gene: TRBD1; CDR3 length: 14; CDR3 DNA: TGTGCCAGCAGTGACGCAGGGGGCTCCTACGAGCAGTACTTC; CDR3 protein: CASSDAGGSYEQYF
V gene: TRBV5-1; clone size: .; J gene: TRBJ2-7; D gene: .; CDR3 length: 11; CDR3 DNA: TGCGCCATCAGCCTGGGTTACGAGCAGTACTTC; CDR3 protein: CAISLGYEQYF
V gene: TRBV20-1; clone size: few; J gene: TRBJ1-5; D gene: .; CDR3 length: 12; CDR3 DNA: TGCAGTGCTAGAGATCGTCATCAGCCCCAGCATTTT; CDR3 protein: CSARDRHQPQHF
V gene: TRBV9; clone size: .; J gene: TRBJ2-5; D gene: .; CDR3 length: 15; CDR3 DNA: TGTGCCAGCAGCGTTGTCCAGGGTGGGCAAGAGACCCAGTACTTC; CDR3 protein: CASSVVQGGQETQYF
V gene: TRBV12-3/TRBV12-4; clone size: few; J gene: TRBJ1-4; D gene: .; CDR3 length: 17; CDR3 DNA: TGTGCCAGCAGTTTCACCGCGGGAGGCTCCGTAGGTGAAAAACTGTTTTTT; CDR3 protein: CASSFTAGGSVGEKLFF
V gene: TRBV4-2; clone size: .; J gene: TRBJ2-7; D gene: .; CDR3 length: 13; CDR3 DNA: TGTGCCAGCAGCCAACAGGAGGCCTACGAGCAGTACTTC; CDR3 protein: CASSQQEAYEQYF
V gene: TRBV4-2; clone size: .; J gene: TRBJ1-1; D gene: TRBD1; CDR3 length: 16; CDR3 DNA: TGTGCCAGCAGCCAAGATTGGGGACAGGGACTCTCTGAAGCTTTCTTT; CDR3 protein: CASSQDWGQGLSEAFF
V gene: TRBV28; clone size: .; J gene: TRBJ2-5; D gene: TRBD2; CDR3 length: 16; CDR3 DNA: TGTGCCAGCAGCAAAACCGATGGACTAGAGCAAGAGACCCAGTACTTC; CDR3 protein: CASSKTDGLEQETQYF
V gene: TRBV5-1; clone size: few; J gene: TRBJ2-1; D gene: .; CDR3 length: 13; CDR3 DNA: TGCGCCAGCAGCTGGGAACCCTTTAATGAGCAGTTCTTC; CDR3 protein: CASSWEPFNEQFF
V gene: TRBV6-1; clone size: .; J gene: TRBJ1-1; D gene: .; CDR3 length: 13; CDR3 DNA: TGTGCCAGCACAGACGGGAGGAACACTGAAGCTTTCTTT; CDR3 protein: CASTDGRNTEAFF
V gene: TRBV5-1; clone size: .; J gene: TRBJ2-1; D gene: TRBD2; CDR3 length: 17; CDR3 DNA: TGCGCCAGCAGCTTGAACGCGTTCGGGACTAGCGGCCATGAGCAGTTCTTC; CDR3 protein: CASSLNAFGTSGHEQFF
V gene: TRBV5-6; clone size: .; J gene: TRBJ2-7; D gene: .; CDR3 length: 15; CDR3 DNA: TGTGCCAGCAGCTTGGTTCCAGTAGAAGCATACGAGCAGTACTTC; CDR3 protein: CASSLVPVEAYEQYF
V gene: TRBV5-1; clone size: .; J gene: TRBJ2-6; D gene: TRBD2; CDR3 length: 19; CDR3 DNA: TGCGCCAGCAGCTTGGATTGGGGGGGTCGAATCTCTGGGGCCAACGTCCTGACTTTC; CDR3 protein: CASSLDWGGRISGANVLTF
V gene: TRBV5-4; clone size: few; J gene: TRBJ2-1; D gene: .; CDR3 length: 14; CDR3 DNA: TGTGCCAGCAATCAGGGCCAGGCGAGGGATGAGCAGTTCTTC; CDR3 protein: CASNQGQARDEQFF
V gene: TRBV6-2/TRBV6-3; clone size: .; J gene: TRBJ2-2; D gene: .; CDR3 length: 17; CDR3 DNA: TGTGCCAGCAGTTACTCGGCCGCCAGGGTAGTTAACGGGGAGCTGTTTTTT; CDR3 protein: CASSYSAARVVNGELFF
V gene: TRBV15; clone size: .; J gene: TRBJ2-7; D gene: TRBD2; CDR3 length: 14; CDR3 DNA: TGTGCCACCAGCAGAGAGGGACTAGTTTACGAGCAGTACTTC; CDR3 protein: CATSREGLVYEQYF
V gene: TRBV27; clone size: .; J gene: TRBJ2-7; D gene: .; CDR3 length: 13; CDR3 DNA: TGTGCCAGCAGAGCAACAGGGTACTACGAGCAGTACTTC; CDR3 protein: CASRATGYYEQYF